This T cell receptor (beta chain) derives from a study of regulatory T cells in long-lasting Graves disease (dated by TCRdb to the early 2020s). General notes on the study: Antithyroid drugs had been taken for less than 3 months by newly diagnosed Graves' disease patients. A total of roughly 35 samples underwent TCR sequencing: some 13 from persistent and 20 from newly diagnosed Graves' disease patients. The study took place in China and was registered as a clinical trial. Persistent Graves' disease patients were compared with newly diagnosed Graves' disease patients by peripheral blood TCR sequencing and RNA sequencing. On the study overall, not on this receptor specifically: Compared with newly diagnosed patients, persistent Graves' disease patients had lower TCR Shannon entropy and fewer highly expanded clones, which suggests clonal expansion. A larger number of public clonotypes was shared among persistent patients (fewer than 3,000) than among newly diagnosed patients (roughly 970). Only the TCR beta chain was sequenced and analyzed. Peripheral blood alone was examined, since thyroid tissue, which constituted the primary lesion, could not be accessed. The authors noted that the small sample size was a limitation that may lower accuracy. Preferential use of TRBV28, TRBJ1-2 and TRBJ2-5 was observed in persistent disease, whereas TRBV20-1 and TRBJ2-1 were favored in newly diagnosed disease.

This specimen's time point label, per the study, means: newly diagnosed GD, antithyroid drugs for less than 3 months. For both TCR sequencing and RNA sequencing, RNA was extracted from PBMCs in TRIzol. The diagnosis of Graves' disease was made according to American Thyroid Association guidelines. Patients were recruited from an endocrinology department in Xi'an, China. Each patient gave 9 to 10 milliliters of peripheral blood, collected in an EDTA anticoagulant tube. Ficoll Paque Plus density gradient separation was used to isolate PBMCs, and no further T cell sorting was performed. RNA quality was checked with an Agilent 2100 Bioanalyzer and agarose gel, and concentration with a NanoDrop 2000. Library generation was performed with multiplex PCR. The sequencing machine was an Illumina HiSeq 4000. CDR3 regions were amplified by Arm-PCR with iRepertoire HTBI primers to construct TCR beta libraries. Gel purification was performed on PCR products prior to sequencing. For the original study's pipeline: Gene usage analysis of CDR3 amino acid clonotypes relied on the approximately 60 TRBV and 15 or so TRBJ segments identified across samples. COPE and FqMerger were used to merge the filtered high-quality paired reads into contigs. BLAST was used to align contigs to the IMGT TRBV, TRBD and TRBJ reference genes, and CDR3 was defined following IMGT. Clonotypes above 0.1% frequency were classified as highly expanded clones. Repertoire diversity was measured by Shannon entropy, and V-J evenness by the Gini coefficient. A clonotype found in more than one individual was treated as public. TCRdb reprocessing: public reads trimmed at Q25 with fastp, clones called with MiXCR, in-frame beta chains kept. Rows are combined by CDR3 protein, so each entry shows the most common genes and DNA. In this record, the V and J calls reflect TCRdb's handling and not the investigators' own analysis. The sample table contains about 620,000 distinct CDR3 sequences; only one count was recorded for roughly 15% of them. The ten largest clones take up 18% of the sample.

A note on this clonotype: No antigen is known for it. No clone much larger than this one lies a single base away; base qualities are absent.

The junction carries 11 bases between V and J, which are trimmed by 5 bases and 9 bases respectively. Including cysteine and phenylalanine, the CDR3 has 13 amino acids. CDR3 DNA is the only sequence kept; it has 39 bases, read in frame from the first base. CDR1 is given as LNHDA and CDR2 as SQIVND, both from the germline V gene (reference sequence). In addition, the sample was reused for a study of T cells in Graves' hyperthyroidism and ophthalmopathy. As the second paper documents: A patient counted as having stable Graves' hyperthyroidism if no progression to ophthalmopathy occurred over 18 months of follow-up. The hyperthyroidism patients were between 18 and 65 years old and newly diagnosed, with a disease duration of less than 2 months. Exclusion was applied to patients with uncontrolled infections, other autoimmune diseases, pregnancy or lactation. Diagnoses were based on clinical symptoms, serum thyroxine and TRAb, thyroid ultrasound and orbital computed tomography. A first-round RT-PCR of the TCR CDR3 used the HTBI primer set with the Qiagen OneStep RT-PCR kit. Blood samples also contained most of the expanded thyroid clonotypes (frequency above 0.001), which suggests that blood repertoires may reflect thyroid immune responses. A 13 V-J signature model separated ophthalmopathy from stable hyperthyroidism, with over 85% sensitivity and about 81% specificity in cross-validation and 80%/75% in testing. In validation, progression to ophthalmopathy was predicted by the model with approximately 67% sensitivity and 72.22% specificity, a median of approximately 6.5 months before onset. To identify TCR V-J signatures that set the groups apart, the researchers used a discovery cohort of 90 to 100 patients, made up of fewer than 50 with Graves' ophthalmopathy and about 59 with stable Graves' hyperthyroidism. Prospective prediction of ophthalmopathy was tested in an independent validation cohort of 18 to 20 hyperthyroidism patients and 15 to 17 patients who later progressed to ophthalmopathy. The 90 to 100 discovery patients were randomly divided into training and test sets at a 7:3 ratio. In about 6 Graves' hyperthyroidism patients, the study also compared T-cell repertoires from thyroid tissue with T-cell repertoires from blood. Once sampling was done, hyperthyroidism patients were given methimazole at a starting dose of 30 mg daily, whereas ophthalmopathy patients were given high-dose intravenous methylprednisolone. Libraries were constructed in a second round of multiplex PCR, after which size selection and purification were carried out. Paired-end sequencing of the libraries was performed with 100 bp reads on an Illumina HiSeq2000. SOAPnuke was used to process the raw data, with reads discarded if the reads contained adapters or uncalled bases, had a mean Phred below 15, or lacked an exact constant-primer or identifier match. High-quality paired reads were merged using COPE v1.2.5, and each unique nucleotide sequence was defined as a clonotype. MiTCR v1.1 was used to align the clonotypes against IMGT TRBV, TRBD and TRBJ reference segments. The analysis was restricted to V-J combinations with a frequency above 0.0001, which together covered around 99% of the repertoires. The TCS score was defined as F50 (clonal expansion) divided by E x V (chaos), with BLOSUM62-based TCRdist calculated between CDR3 peptides within each V-J. Welch's t-statistics and random forest reduced 514 V-J features to 10 to 15, which were used in a naive Bayes classifier (R e1071). No statistical method was used to fix the sample size in advance, and group allocation was not hidden from the investigators. The paper describes TCR Vbeta CDR3 sequencing of about 140 peripheral blood samples, made up of about 40 ophthalmopathy patients, around 78 hyperthyroidism patients and 17 progressor patients.

The starting material was peripheral blood mononuclear cells (PBMCs), obtained at new diagnosis, from a patient treated with antithyroid drugs. The chain uses TRBV19 and TRBJ1-6; the D gene cannot be resolved reliably. The clonotype was recovered from a woman aged 25-40 years with Graves disease. Donor details come from another sample of the same person, matched by shared clones. At the DNA level, the sequence is TGTGCCAGTAGTCATACACCGGCTTCACCCCTCCACTTT. Its protein is CASSHTPASPLHF.